The 5 T cell receptor beta chains below come from one sample, sequenced in a study of T cell repertoires in cytomegalovirus infection. A single record per CDR3 protein comes from TCRdb applying MiXCR to the reads. The sample records roughly 500,000 distinct CDR3 sequences, approximately 15% being singletons. The sequencing input was CD8+ T cells from PBMCs. The source of these receptors is a human donor in good health (CMV status not recorded). Some clones in this sample may be carry-over from other donors' samples.

The rearrangement joins TRBV19 to TRBJ1-1; no firm D call. V lost 10 bases, J lost 1 base, and 19 bases lay in between. The V gene's germline CDR1 is LNHDA and CDR2 SQIVND (reference sequence). This CDR3 comprises 15 residues. The CDR3 protein is CATLGRSSRNTEAFF. The CDR3 bases are TGTGCCACCCTTGGCCGGAGCTCGAGGAACACTGAAGCTTTCTTT.

This clonotype was detected ten times or more. The rearrangement joins TRBV27 to TRBJ1-1, with 8 bases lining up with TRBD1. The germline gives CDR1 MNHEY, CDR2 SMNVEV (reference sequence). This CDR3 is 15 amino acids long. V dropped 4 bases and J dropped 3; count of bases not matched to a gene: 7. CDR3 DNA sequence: TGTGCCAGCAGTTACCGGACAGGGCCGGACACTGAAGCTTTCTTT. Protein product: CASSYRTGPDTEAFF.

The rearrangement links TRBV5-4 to TRBJ2-7, with D perhaps matching TRBD1 (6 bases). The CDR3 has 14 residues. Germline V gives CDR1 SGHNT, CDR2 YYREEE (reference sequence). Trimming removed 4 bases at V and 3 bases at J, with 14 bases between. The CDR3 loop is CASSRRGQFYEQYF. CDR3 nucleotide sequence: TGTGCCAGCAGCCGGCGAGGACAGTTCTACGAGCAGTACTTC. The full variable domain, with the rest looked up from reference TRBV5-4 and TRBJ2-7, is ETGVTQSPTHLIKTRGQQVTLRCSSQSGHNTVSWYQQALGQGPQFIFQYYREEENGRGNFPPRFSGLQFPNYSSELNVNALELDDSALYLCASSRRGQFYEQYFGPGTRLTVT.

This clonotype was detected a few times. The chain recombines TRBV20-1 with TRBJ2-1; 11 nucleotides line up with TRBD2. With V trimmed by 2 bases and J by 7 bases, 10 bases remained unmatched. This CDR3 has 16 residues. Germline CDR1 is DFQATT and CDR2 is SNEGSKA (reference sequence). In DNA form, the CDR3 reads TGCAGTGCTAGATCCCCCGGGACTAGCGGATGGAATGAGCAGTTCTTC. This translates into CSARSPGTSGWNEQFF.

This chain joins TRBV13 and TRBJ2-1; D is unresolved. V was pared by 6 bases and J by 4 bases, with 10 bases between. This CDR3 contains 13 residues. CDR1 is PRHDT and CDR2 is FYEKMQ in the germline V gene (reference sequence). The CDR3 bases are TGTGCCAGCAGTGAACTTGGGTACAATGAGCAGTTCTTC. Protein: CASSELGYNEQFF.